Shown below are 29 T cell receptor beta chains from a single sample sequenced in a study of blood T cell repertoires in COVID-19. TCRdb's table, derived via immunoSEQ multiplex PCR, lists solely in-frame clones and lacks some. The table lists over 150,000 clones, 75% to 95% of them singletons. The sample was peripheral blood. The origin of the receptors is a man between 45 and 60 years old with acute or convalescent COVID-19.

This clone has a handful of counts. This rearrangement joins TRBV4-3 to TRBJ1-6, with TRBD1 matching over 7 bases. This CDR3 is built from 15 residues. Germline V lookup: CDR1 LGHNA, CDR2 YSLEER. V lost 1 base to trimming and J lost 7 bases; unmatched junction nucleotides: 4. In nucleotides, the CDR3 is TGCGCCAGCAGCCAAGTCCGGGACAGCAATTCACCCCTCCACTTT. It is translated as CASSQVRDSNSPLHF.

The chain recombines TRBV6-2 or TRBV6-3 with TRBJ2-3, with D perhaps TRBD1 (6 bases). V lost 0 bases, J lost 5 bases, and 12 bases lay in between. The CDR3 covers 15 residues. Germline V gives CDR1 MNHEY, CDR2 SVGEGT. The CDR3 DNA reads as TGTGCCAGCAGTTACTCGATAGGGGGTAAAGATACGCAGTATTTT. Residues: CASSYSIGGKDTQYF.

The chain is built from TRBV11-2 and TRBJ1-1; D unresolved. Germline V gene sequence: CDR1 SGHAT, CDR2 FQNNGV. The CDR3 runs to 12 residues. V lost 2 bases and J 5 bases, leaving 6 bases between the germline ends. This chain's CDR3 is CASSLSATEAFF. The CDR3 coding sequence is TGTGCCAGCAGCTTAAGCGCGACTGAAGCTTTCTTT.

The chain carries TRBV24-1 and TRBJ2-1; D may be TRBD2 (6 bases). V gave up 1 base and J gave up 0 bases, with 9 bases separating them. There are 16 residues in the CDR3. Germline V gene data show CDR1 as KGHDR and CDR2 as SFDVKD. In DNA form, the CDR3 reads TGTGCCACCAGTGATTTCCGGGAGAGCTCCTACAATGAGCAGTTCTTC. It is translated as CATSDFRESSYNEQFF.

The chain has TRBV6-5 and TRBJ1-6; perhaps TRBD1 as D (6 bases). Germline CDR1 and CDR2: MNHEY and SVGAGI. This CDR3 comprises 16 residues. V was shortened by 0 bases and J by 10 bases, with 16 bases between the two germline ends. CDR3 sequence: CASSYSGATGLSPLHF. The DNA of the CDR3 is TGTGCCAGCAGTTACTCGGGTGCGACAGGACTCTCACCCCTCCACTTT.

This clone was recorded only once. The gene calls are TRBV13 and TRBJ2-3; 14 nucleotides agree with TRBD2. CDR3 length equals 16 residues. The V segment lost 0 bases and the J segment 5 bases; nucleotides outside the gene matches: 1. In germline, CDR1 is PRHDT, CDR2 FYEKMQ (reference sequence). CDR3 nucleotides: TGTGCCAGCAGCTTAGGCGGACTAGCGGGGGGAGATACGCAGTATTTT. Residues: CASSLGGLAGGDTQYF.

V is TRBV4-2 and J is TRBJ2-5, with 11 bases that match TRBD2. The CDR3 is made up of 16 amino acids. Germline CDR1 and CDR2: LGHNA and YNFKEQ. Germline trimming cut 0 bases from V and 4 bases from J; bases unmatched to any gene: 4. CDR3 in DNA: TGTGCCAGCAGCCAAGATCTAGCGGGAGGTGCAGAGACCCAGTACTTC. This translates into CASSQDLAGGAETQYF.

The J gene is TRBJ2-7, the V gene TRBV7-9, with 8 positions matching TRBD1. The germline gives CDR1 SEHNR, CDR2 FQNEAQ (reference sequence). Losses at the gene ends were 7 bases for V and 5 bases for J; bases not matched to a gene: 7. This CDR3 has 13 amino acids. CDR3 sequence reads: CASTTGGWDEQYF. CDR3 DNA: TGTGCCAGCACAACAGGGGGATGGGACGAGCAGTACTTC.

V is TRBV13 and J is TRBJ2-7; maybe TRBD2 (5 bases). CDR1 PRHDT and CDR2 FYEKMQ come from the germline V gene (reference sequence). The CDR3 contains 15 residues. Trimming took off 0 bases at V and 3 bases at J, with 12 bases between the two ends. Written as DNA, the CDR3 is TGTGCCAGCAGCTTAGGTGGGCGGAGGAACTACGAGCAGTACTTC. Translated, it gives CASSLGGRRNYEQYF.

V is TRBV5-1 and J is TRBJ2-7; D remains unclear. The germline V gene has CDR1 SGHRS and CDR2 YFSETQ. CDR3 length: 12 residues. V gave up 0 bases and J gave up 3 bases, with 4 bases separating them. CDR3 sequence reads: CASSLGDYEQYF. CDR3 DNA: TGCGCCAGCAGCTTGGGAGACTACGAGCAGTACTTC.

The sample holds one count of this clone. The chain links TRBV19 to TRBJ2-3; the D gene is possibly TRBD2 (6 bases). This CDR3 has 15 residues. Trimming took off 2 bases at V and 4 bases at J, with 13 bases between the two ends. CDR1 LNHDA and CDR2 SQIVND come from the germline V gene (reference sequence). The DNA for the CDR3 is TGTGCCAGTAGTATACCGGGGGTGTTCGCAGATACGCAGTATTTT. Encoded protein: CASSIPGVFADTQYF.

The CDR3 loop is CASSLEDRPYEAFF. The DNA of the CDR3 is TGTGCCAGCAGCTTGGAGGACAGGCCCTATGAAGCTTTCTTT. The chain recombines TRBV5-4 with TRBJ1-1; the match to TRBD1 covers 7 bases. This CDR3 contains 14 residues. Germline CDR1 is SGHNT and CDR2 is YYREEE (reference sequence). After removal of 0 bases from V and 7 bases from J, the junction contained 6 bases not matched to a gene.

The chain employs TRBV28 and TRBJ1-4; TRBD1 matches 9 bases. Germline loops: CDR1 MDHEN, CDR2 SYDVKM. Trimming removed 5 bases from V and 6 bases from J; junction bases left unmatched: 7. The CDR3 length is 15 residues. The CDR3 DNA is TGTGCCAGCAGTCCCCGGGACAGGGTGTATGAAAAACTGTTTTTT. Translation gives CASSPRDRVYEKLFF.

The V and J genes are TRBV4-1 and TRBJ1-2, with 7 bases matching TRBD1. Germline lookup yields CDR1 MGHRA and CDR2 YSYEKL. The CDR3 loop spans 16 amino acids. The trim removed 2 bases at V and 8 bases at J, leaving 14 bases unmatched. In DNA, the CDR3 is TGCGCCAGCAGCCAACTCCCCCGACAGGGACTTCGGGGCTACACCTTC. Protein: CASSQLPRQGLRGYTF.

This chain uses TRBV3-1 (or the pseudogene TRBV3-2) with TRBJ1-1; the D is unclear. V lost 3 bases and J lost 5, with 10 bases in between. This CDR3 is built from 13 residues. Germline-derived CDR1 and CDR2 are LGHDT and YNNKEL (reference sequence). The DNA for the CDR3 is TGTGCCAGCAGCCATCTACCCCGTACTGAAGCTTTCTTT. Translated, it gives CASSHLPRTEAFF.

This chain joins TRBV15 and TRBJ2-7; 11 bases fit TRBD2. Trimming at V came to 1 base and at J to 0 bases, leaving 5 bases not matched to a gene. The germline CDR1 and CDR2 sequences are LNHNV and YYDKDF (reference sequence). CDR3 length: 17 amino acids. This chain's CDR3 is CATSRGGLAGLSYEQYF. The DNA of the CDR3 is TGTGCCACCAGCAGAGGAGGACTAGCGGGCCTCTCCTACGAGCAGTACTTC. Supplemented by reference TRBV15 and TRBJ2-7, the full variable domain reads DAMVIQNPRYQVTQFGKPVTLSCSQTLNHNVMYWYQQKSSQAPKLLFHYYDKDFNNEADTPDNFQSRRPNTSFCFLDIRSPGLGDTAMYLCATSRGGLAGLSYEQYFGPGTRLTVT.

The chain joins TRBV12-3 or TRBV12-4 to TRBJ2-5, with D maybe TRBD1 (6 bases). V lost 6 bases, J lost 6 bases, and 14 bases lay in between. This CDR3 has 13 residues. The CDR3 nucleotides are TGTGCCAGCAGACTCACAGGGCTGCAGACCCAGTACTTC. Translated: CASRLTGLQTQYF.

This chain joins TRBV6-2 or TRBV6-3 and TRBJ2-5; 11 bases fit TRBD2. CDR1 is MNHEY and CDR2 is SVGEGT in the germline V gene. The ends lost 5 bases at V and 5 bases at J; junction bases unmatched: 10. This CDR3 has 16 residues. The CDR3 sequence: CASSPISGGAVETQYF. The CDR3 nucleotides are TGTGCCAGCAGTCCAATTAGCGGGGGGGCCGTTGAGACCCAGTACTTC.

This clone occurred once. The rearrangement uses TRBV3-1 (or the pseudogene TRBV3-2) and TRBJ1-1; possible D gene TRBD1, 6 bases. The CDR3 sequence is 15 residues long. The germline V and J ends were trimmed by 1 base and 1 base, with 10 bases remaining between them. CDR1 and CDR2 from the germline V gene are LGHDT and YNNKEL (reference sequence). For the CDR3, the DNA is TGTGCCAGCAGCCAAGGGGGGGGGCAGAACACTGAAGCTTTCTTT. This sequence encodes CASSQGGGQNTEAFF.

The gene calls are TRBV5-6 and TRBJ2-2; 9 bases are a match to TRBD1. The CDR3 extends over 15 amino acids. The germline V gene has CDR1 SGHDT and CDR2 YYEEEE. The ends lost 2 bases at V and 5 bases at J; junction bases unmatched: 4. CDR3 DNA sequence: TGTGCCAGCAGCTTCCGGGACAGGGCTACCGGGGAGCTGTTTTTT. Translated: CASSFRDRATGELFF.

This clone was observed once. The chain uses TRBV19 and TRBJ2-5, with a possible D match to TRBD2 (6 bases). V was trimmed by 1 base and J by 5 bases, leaving 11 bases between them. Germline V lookup: CDR1 LNHDA, CDR2 SQIVND (reference sequence). The CDR3 is 14 residues long. CDR3 in DNA: TGTGCCAGTAGTATAGGAGGCGGGGCGGAGACCCAGTACTTC. Protein sequence: CASSIGGGAETQYF.

The rearrangement links TRBV7-3 to TRBJ2-1, with a possible D match to TRBD1 (6 bases). CDR3 size: 13 residues. Per the germline V gene, CDR1 is SGHTA and CDR2 is FQGTGA. Trimming shortened V by 6 bases and J by 5 bases, and 11 bases separated the two germline ends. The DNA for the CDR3 is TGTGCCAGCAGTTCCGGGACAAACAATGAGCAGTTCTTC. As protein: CASSSGTNNEQFF.

The chain employs TRBV3-1 (or the pseudogene TRBV3-2) and TRBJ1-4, with D possibly being TRBD1 (6 bases). Germline values: CDR1 LGHDT, CDR2 YNNKEL (reference sequence). The CDR3 contains 16 residues. V lost 1 base and J 7 bases, leaving 16 bases between the germline ends. As DNA, the CDR3 is TGTGCCAGCAGCCAAGTTTTTCGGACAGTCGGTGAAAAACTGTTTTTT. Translation gives CASSQVFRTVGEKLFF.

DNA of the CDR3: TGTGCCATCAGTGCTGGGCAATTCCAGCCCCAGCATTTT. Its translation: CAISAGQFQPQHF. The chain recombines TRBV10-3 with TRBJ1-5; D is undetermined. This CDR3 comprises 13 residues. Deletions cut 4 bases from V and 7 bases from J, with 11 bases between. Germline-derived CDR1 and CDR2 are ENHRY and SYGVKD.

Turning to this clone: One junction end does not reproduce the germline sequence, and a read error may be involved. This sequence joins TRBV2 and TRBJ1-2, with D possibly matching TRBD1 (5 bases). This CDR3 is built from 16 residues. Germline CDR1 and CDR2: SNHLY and FYNNEI. The CDR3 region has the DNA TGTGCCAGCACTGAAGATCTGCCAGGGAACCACTATGGCTACACCTTC. Its protein product is CASTEDLPGNHYGYTF.

This sequence joins TRBV7-3 and TRBJ2-5; the match to TRBD2 covers 9 bases. The V gene's germline CDR1 is SGHTA and CDR2 FQGTGA. The CDR3 sequence is 15 residues long. After removal of 5 bases from V and 2 bases from J, the junction contained 6 bases not matched to a gene. The CDR3 coding sequence is TGTGCCAGCAGCCTTAGCGGGGGTCGACAAGAGACCCAGTACTTC. This sequence encodes CASSLSGGRQETQYF.

J is TRBJ1-2 and V is TRBV7-2; possibly TRBD1 for D (5 bases). The CDR3 is 13 amino acids. V dropped 7 bases and J dropped 8 bases, with 17 bases sitting between them. The germline V gene has CDR1 SGHTA and CDR2 FQGNSA. CDR3 residues: CASTPGGGFGYTF. CDR3 sequence (DNA): TGTGCCAGCACACCGGGGGGTGGATTCGGCTACACCTTC.

The genes are TRBV30 and TRBJ1-1, with a possible D match to TRBD1 (5 bases). This CDR3 has 14 amino acids. Trimming pared 0 bases from V and 1 base from J, leaving 9 bases between. Germline V gene sequence: CDR1 GTSNPN, CDR2 SVGIG (reference sequence). The CDR3 region is CAWSVDRRNTEAFF. The CDR3 DNA is TGTGCCTGGAGTGTCGACAGACGGAACACTGAAGCTTTCTTT.

The J gene is TRBJ2-7, the V gene TRBV7-9; maybe TRBD2 (5 bases). The V gene's germline CDR1 is SEHNR and CDR2 FQNEAQ (reference sequence). The V end was cut by 2 bases, the J end by 4 bases, with 15 bases between. The CDR3 has 15 amino acids. The CDR3, as DNA: TGTGCCAGCAGCTTATCTGGGAGCGGCGGGTACGAGCAGTACTTC. Encoded protein: CASSLSGSGGYEQYF.